This record covers a single T cell receptor beta chain. The antigen is unknown. V lost 5 bases to trimming and J lost 3 bases; unmatched junction nucleotides: 6. CDR1 is LGHDT and CDR2 is YNNKEL in the germline V gene (reference sequence). CDR3 length: 15 amino acids. A library of TCRbeta sequences, prepared with unique molecular identifiers, was generated. TCRdb reanalysed the PCR reads using MiXCR and keeps one entry per CDR3 protein. The table has approximately 430,000 distinct CDR3 sequences, 15% to 20% seen once. The data are from a study of T-cell reconstitution after alpha-beta-depleted transplantation in children. Study findings and constraints: The origin of alpha-beta T cells about two months after transplant was reportedly several hundred expanded graft clones. After one year, T-cell counts and TCRbeta diversity mostly came from new T cells.

The chain combines TRBV3-1 with TRBJ2-5; TRBD2 matches at 10 bases. This TCR derives from a boy under two years old who had a stem cell transplant for Wiskott-Aldrich syndrome, so the T cells may come from the graft donor. This sample comprised PBMCs, mostly from graft donor cells, obtained 360 days after TCRalphabeta/CD19-depleted stem cell transplant. The CDR3 nucleotides read TGTGCCAGCAGCGTAGGACTAGCGGCTAAAGAGACCCAGTACTTC. It translates to CASSVGLAAKETQYF.